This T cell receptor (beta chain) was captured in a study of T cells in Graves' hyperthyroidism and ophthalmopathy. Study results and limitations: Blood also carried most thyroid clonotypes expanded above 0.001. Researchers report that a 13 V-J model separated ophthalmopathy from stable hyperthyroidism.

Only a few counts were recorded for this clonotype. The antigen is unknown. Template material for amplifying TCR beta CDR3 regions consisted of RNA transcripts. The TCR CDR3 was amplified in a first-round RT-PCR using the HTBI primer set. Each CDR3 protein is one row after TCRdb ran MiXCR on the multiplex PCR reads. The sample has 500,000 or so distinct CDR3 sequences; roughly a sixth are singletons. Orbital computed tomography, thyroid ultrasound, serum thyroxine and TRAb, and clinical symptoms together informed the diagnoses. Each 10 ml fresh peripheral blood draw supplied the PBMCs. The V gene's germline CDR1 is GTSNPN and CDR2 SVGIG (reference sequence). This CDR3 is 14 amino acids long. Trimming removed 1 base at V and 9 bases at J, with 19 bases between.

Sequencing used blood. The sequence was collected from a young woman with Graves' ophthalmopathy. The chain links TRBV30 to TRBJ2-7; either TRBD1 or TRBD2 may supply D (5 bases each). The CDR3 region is CAWSEGRTSLWQYF. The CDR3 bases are TGTGCCTGGAGTGAGGGACGGACGTCGTTGTGGCAGTACTTC.